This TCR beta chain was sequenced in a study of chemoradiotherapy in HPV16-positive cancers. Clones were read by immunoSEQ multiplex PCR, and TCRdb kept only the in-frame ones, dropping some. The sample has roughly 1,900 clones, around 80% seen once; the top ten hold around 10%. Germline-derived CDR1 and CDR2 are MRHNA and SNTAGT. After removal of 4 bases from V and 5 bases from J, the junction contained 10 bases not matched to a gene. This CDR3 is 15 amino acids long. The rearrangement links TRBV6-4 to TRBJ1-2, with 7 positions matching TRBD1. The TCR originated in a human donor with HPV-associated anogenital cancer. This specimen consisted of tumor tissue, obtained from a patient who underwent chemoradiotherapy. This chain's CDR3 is CASSAGTDSGYGYTF. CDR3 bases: TGTGCCAGCAGTGCTGGGACAGACTCCGGGTATGGCTACACCTTC.